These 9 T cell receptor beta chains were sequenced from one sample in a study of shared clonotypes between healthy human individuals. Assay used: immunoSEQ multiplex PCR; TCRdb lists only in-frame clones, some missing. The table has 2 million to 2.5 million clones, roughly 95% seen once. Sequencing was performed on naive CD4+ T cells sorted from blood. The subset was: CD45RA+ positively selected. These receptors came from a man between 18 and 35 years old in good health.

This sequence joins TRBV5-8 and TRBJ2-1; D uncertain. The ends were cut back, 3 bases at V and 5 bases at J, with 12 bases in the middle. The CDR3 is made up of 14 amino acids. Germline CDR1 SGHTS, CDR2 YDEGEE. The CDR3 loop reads CASSSEPFNNEQFF. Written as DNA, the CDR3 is TGTGCCAGCAGCTCGGAACCGTTTAACAATGAGCAGTTCTTC.

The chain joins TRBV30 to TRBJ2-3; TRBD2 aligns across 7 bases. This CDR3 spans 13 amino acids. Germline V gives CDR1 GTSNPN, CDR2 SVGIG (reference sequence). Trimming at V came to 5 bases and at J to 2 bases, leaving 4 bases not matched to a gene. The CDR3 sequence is CAWEAGFTDTQYF. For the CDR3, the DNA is TGTGCCTGGGAAGCGGGATTCACAGATACGCAGTATTTT.

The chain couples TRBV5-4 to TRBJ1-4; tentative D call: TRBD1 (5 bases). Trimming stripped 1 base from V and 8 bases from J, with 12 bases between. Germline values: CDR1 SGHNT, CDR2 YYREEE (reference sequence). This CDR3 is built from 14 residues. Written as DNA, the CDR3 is TGTGCCAGCAGCTTGCAGGGAGTTGGAGAAAAACTGTTTTTT. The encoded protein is CASSLQGVGEKLFF. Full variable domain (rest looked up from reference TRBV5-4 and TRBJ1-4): ETGVTQSPTHLIKTRGQQVTLRCSSQSGHNTVSWYQQALGQGPQFIFQYYREEENGRGNFPPRFSGLQFPNYSSELNVNALELDDSALYLCASSLQGVGEKLFFGSGTQLSVL.

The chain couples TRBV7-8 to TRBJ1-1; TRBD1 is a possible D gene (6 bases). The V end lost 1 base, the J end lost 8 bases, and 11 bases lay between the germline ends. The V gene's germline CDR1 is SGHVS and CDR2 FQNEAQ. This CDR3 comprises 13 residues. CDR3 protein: CASSLEGDREAFF. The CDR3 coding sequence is TGTGCCAGCAGCTTAGAAGGAGACAGGGAAGCTTTCTTT.

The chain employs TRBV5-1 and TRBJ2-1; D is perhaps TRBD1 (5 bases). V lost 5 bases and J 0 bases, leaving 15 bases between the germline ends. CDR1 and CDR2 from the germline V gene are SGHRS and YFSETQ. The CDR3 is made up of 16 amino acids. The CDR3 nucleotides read TGCGCCAGCAGACTTTTCCGACAGAGCTCCTACAATGAGCAGTTCTTC. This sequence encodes CASRLFRQSSYNEQFF.

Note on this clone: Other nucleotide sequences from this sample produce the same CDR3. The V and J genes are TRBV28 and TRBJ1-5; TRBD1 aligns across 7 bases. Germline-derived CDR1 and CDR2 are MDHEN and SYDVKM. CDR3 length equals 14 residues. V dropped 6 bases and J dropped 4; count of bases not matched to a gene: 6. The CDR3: CASSTGTVNQPQHF. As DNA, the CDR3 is TGTGCCAGCAGCACCGGGACAGTGAATCAGCCCCAGCATTTT.

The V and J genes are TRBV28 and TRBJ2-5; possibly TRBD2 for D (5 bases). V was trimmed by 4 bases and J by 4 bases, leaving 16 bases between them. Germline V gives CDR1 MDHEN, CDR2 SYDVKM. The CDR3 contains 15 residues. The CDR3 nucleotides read TGTGCCAGCAGTTCGGAGGCGGTGATCCCAGAGACCCAGTACTTC. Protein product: CASSSEAVIPETQYF.

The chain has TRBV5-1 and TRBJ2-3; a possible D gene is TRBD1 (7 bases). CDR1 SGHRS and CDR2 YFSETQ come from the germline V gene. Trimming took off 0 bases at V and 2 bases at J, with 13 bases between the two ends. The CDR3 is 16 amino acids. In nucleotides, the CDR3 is TGCGCCAGCAGCTTGGGGCGGGACAGAAACACAGATACGCAGTATTTT. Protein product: CASSLGRDRNTDTQYF.

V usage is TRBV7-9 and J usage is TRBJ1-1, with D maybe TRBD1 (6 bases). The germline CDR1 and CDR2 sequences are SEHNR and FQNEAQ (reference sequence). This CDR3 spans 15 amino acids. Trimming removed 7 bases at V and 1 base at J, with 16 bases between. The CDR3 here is CASTLPGQTNTEAFF. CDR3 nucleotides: TGTGCCAGCACCTTGCCGGGACAAACGAACACTGAAGCTTTCTTT.